A single sample gave rise to the 15 T cell receptor beta chains below, sequenced in a study of CD8 T cell repertoires and HIV-1 epitope variants. Sequencing used immunoSEQ multiplex PCR; TCRdb keeps in-frame clones, though not all of them. The sample shows roughly 6,000 clones, around three fifths of them seen only once. No antigens are known for them. The sample taken for sequencing was cultured CD8+ T cells derived from PBMCs. These receptors were taken from a male donor with HIV.

J is TRBJ2-7 and V is TRBV9; D is perhaps TRBD1 (6 bases). The CDR3 is 15 residues long. Germline values: CDR1 SGDLS, CDR2 YYNGEE. V lost 0 bases to trimming and J lost 5 bases, with 15 bases between them. Written as DNA, the CDR3 is TGTGCCAGCAGCGTAGCCGCAGAGACAGGTAACGAGCAGTACTTC. Translating it yields CASSVAAETGNEQYF. The whole variable domain, remainder taken from reference TRBV9 and TRBJ2-7, is DSGVTQTPKHLITATGQRVTLRCSPRSGDLSVYWYQQSLDQGLQFLIQYYNGEERAKGNILERFSAQQFPDLHSELNLSSLELGDSALYFCASSVAAETGNEQYFGPGTRLTVT.

This clone has a single count. The chain recombines TRBV29-1 with TRBJ2-4, with D perhaps being TRBD1 or TRBD2 (6 bases each). CDR1 is SQVTM and CDR2 is ANQGSEA in the germline V gene. Trimming took off 5 bases at V and 1 base at J, with 15 bases between the two ends. This CDR3 region has 15 residues. Here the CDR3 reads CSVRGEVLAKNIQYF. The DNA for the CDR3 is TGCAGCGTTAGGGGGGAGGTATTGGCCAAAAACATTCAGTACTTC.

This clone was detected a few times. The chain links TRBV6-5 to TRBJ2-7; TRBD2 agrees at 8 bases. CDR3 length: 12 residues. Trimming took 6 bases from V and 6 from J; bases not matched to a gene: 4. CDR1 is MNHEY and CDR2 is SVGAGI in the germline V gene. CDR3 in amino acids: CASSPGGGEQYF. As DNA, the CDR3 is TGTGCCAGCAGCCCGGGGGGGGGCGAGCAGTACTTC.

Only one count was recorded for this clone. This chain connects TRBV6-4 to TRBJ2-3; 8 bases line up with TRBD2. This CDR3 comprises 15 residues. Trimming removed 0 bases from V and 1 base from J; junction bases left unmatched: 0. Germline CDR1 MRHNA, CDR2 SNTAGT. The CDR3 loop reads CASSDSRGGTDTQYF. The CDR3 nucleotides are TGTGCCAGCAGTGACTCGCGGGGGGGCACAGATACGCAGTATTTT.

This clone was counted only a few times. The V and J genes are TRBV7-8 and TRBJ2-1; D remains ambiguous. Trimming shortened V by 5 bases and J by 0 bases, and 11 bases separated the two germline ends. The CDR3 consists of 15 residues. In germline, CDR1 is SGHVS, CDR2 FQNEAQ. The CDR3 DNA sequence: TGTGCCAGCAGCCCTGGGTTGGCCTCCTACAATGAGCAGTTCTTC. It is translated as CASSPGLASYNEQFF.

The V call is TRBV6-6, the J call TRBJ2-1; maybe TRBD1 (6 bases). CDR1 and CDR2 from the germline V gene are MNHNY and SVGAGI (reference sequence). This CDR3 region has 15 residues. V dropped 2 bases and J dropped 8 bases, with 16 bases sitting between them. The CDR3 reads CASSYGGRGYDEQFF. DNA of the CDR3: TGTGCCAGCAGTTACGGGGGCAGGGGTTATGATGAGCAGTTCTTC.

The V gene is TRBV6-5, the J gene TRBJ1-4; TRBD1 is a possible D gene (5 bases). This CDR3 region has 15 residues. Germline CDR1 and CDR2: MNHEY and SVGAGI. V lost 2 bases, J lost 6 bases, and 13 bases lay in between. The DNA for the CDR3 is TGTGCCAGCAGTTACGGGGCAGATCGTTATGAAAAACTGTTTTTT. Amino acid sequence: CASSYGADRYEKLFF.

The chain employs TRBV28 and TRBJ1-5; no definite D call. V lost 3 bases, J lost 5 bases, and 11 bases lay in between. Per germline, CDR1 MDHEN and CDR2 SYDVKM. CDR3 length: 14 amino acids. CDR3 nucleotides: TGTGCCAGCAGTTTCTTCGACACCGATCAGCCCCAGCATTTT. Its translation is CASSFFDTDQPQHF. The variable domain in full, completed from reference TRBV28 and TRBJ1-5, reads DVKVTQSSRYLVKRTGEKVFLECVQDMDHENMFWYRQDPGLGLRLIYFSYDVKMKEKGDIPEGYSVSREKKERFSLILESASTNQTSMYLCASSFFDTDQPQHFGDGTRLSIL.

By share, this clone counts as medium-sized. The genes are TRBV9 and TRBJ1-6; 8 bases are shared with TRBD1. Losses at the gene ends were 0 bases for V and 7 bases for J; bases not matched to a gene: 15. The CDR3 is 19 residues long. Germline V CDR1 and CDR2: SGDLS, YYNGEE. The CDR3 is CASSVDKGTGSGGNSPLHF. CDR3 bases: TGTGCCAGCAGCGTAGACAAAGGGACAGGCTCTGGGGGGAATTCACCCCTCCACTTT.

This clone has just a few counts. The CDR3 DNA reads as TGTGCCAGCAGCCATCTTAAGGGGGATGTGAACACCGGGGAGCTGTTTTTT. Translating it yields CASSHLKGDVNTGELFF. The rearrangement joins TRBV28 to TRBJ2-2, with D perhaps matching TRBD1 (6 bases). Germline-derived CDR1 and CDR2 are MDHEN and SYDVKM. The CDR3 length is 17 residues. Trimming shortened V by 6 bases and J by 1 base, and 18 bases separated the two germline ends.

V usage is TRBV27 and J usage is TRBJ2-2; 11 bases are a match to TRBD2. Germline CDR1 and CDR2: MNHEY and SMNVEV (reference sequence). Unmatched junction bases numbered 8, after V lost 3 bases and J lost 2 bases. This CDR3 comprises 18 residues. DNA of the CDR3: TGTGCCAGCAGTTTTACGACTAGCGGGAACTTAAACACCGGGGAGCTGTTTTTT. Amino acid sequence: CASSFTTSGNLNTGELFF.

The rearrangement joins TRBV4-1 to TRBJ1-2; a possible D gene is TRBD1 (5 bases). The V end lost 4 bases, the J end lost 3 bases, and 15 bases lay between the germline ends. The CDR3 is 15 amino acids. CDR1 is MGHRA and CDR2 is YSYEKL in the germline V gene. CDR3 bases: TGCGCCAGCAGCCGTATGCTCAGGGAGGACTATGGCTACACCTTC. It translates to CASSRMLREDYGYTF.

The table lists this clone with a count of one. The chain employs TRBV28 and TRBJ2-1; 7 bases line up with TRBD2. In germline, CDR1 is MDHEN, CDR2 SYDVKM. The V and J ends lost 5 bases and 0 bases, in that order; junction bases with no gene match: 7. The length of the CDR3 is 16 residues. This CDR3 is CASSGFGGSSYNEQFF. Written as DNA, the CDR3 is TGTGCCAGCAGTGGGTTCGGCGGGAGCTCCTACAATGAGCAGTTCTTC.

V usage is TRBV4-1 and J usage is TRBJ1-1, with D possibly matching TRBD1 (5 bases). V gave up 1 base and J gave up 0 bases, with 9 bases separating them. The CDR3 sequence is 15 residues long. Germline values: CDR1 MGHRA, CDR2 YSYEKL. The CDR3 DNA reads TGCGCCAGCAGCCAAGGGTGGGGGATGAACACTGAAGCTTTCTTT. It yields the protein CASSQGWGMNTEAFF.

This clone was seen just once. The junction does not match germline at one end; this may be a read error. This chain connects TRBV6-1 to TRBJ1-1; TRBD1 aligns across 7 bases. Germline CDR1 is MNHNS and CDR2 is SASEGT. The CDR3 has 13 residues. The CDR3 sequence is CAGRGGLNTEAFF. CDR3 nucleotide sequence: TGTGCCGGCAGGGGGGGCCTGAACACTGAAGCTTTCTTT.